These 5 T cell receptor beta chains share one sample of origin, sequenced in a study of chronic HIV infection and antiretroviral therapy. TCRdb re-analysed the 5' RACE reads in MiXCR, keeping a single row per CDR3 protein. The table lists some 37,000 distinct CDR3 sequences, about 8.9% of them singletons. Sequencing used peripheral blood. Receptor source: an adult who had HIV and had not received antiretroviral therapy, or was an uninfected healthy control (not recorded which).

This clonotype was recorded many times. The V and J genes are TRBV30 and TRBJ2-1; D is possibly TRBD1 (5 bases). With 0 bases removed from V and 8 bases from J, the gap between germline ends came to 17 bases. In germline, CDR1 is GTSNPN, CDR2 SVGIG (reference sequence). The CDR3 is made up of 15 amino acids. CDR3 sequence (DNA): TGTGCCTGGAGTGTTGGGGCCTCTGAAGTGGATGAGCAGTTCTTC. The encoded protein is CAWSVGASEVDEQFF. The full variable domain, in which reference TRBV30 and TRBJ2-1 provide the parts outside the CDR3, is SQTIHQWPATLVQPVGSPLSLECTVEGTSNPNLYWYRQAAGRGLQLLFYSVGIGQISSEVPQNLSASRPQDRQFILSSKKLLLSDSGFYLCAWSVGASEVDEQFFGPGTRLTVL.

This clonotype appeared many times. The rearrangement uses TRBV29-1 and TRBJ2-7, with TRBD2 matching 11 bases. The V gene end was trimmed by 5 bases and the J gene end by 4 bases; junction bases not matched to a gene: 4. Looked up from germline, CDR1 is SQVTM and CDR2 is ANQGSEA. The CDR3 contains 13 residues. The CDR3 DNA sequence: TGCAGCGTTCTACTAGCGGGAGCATACGAGCAGTACTTC. It yields the protein CSVLLAGAYEQYF.

This clonotype was recorded at least ten times. This chain joins TRBV9 and TRBJ2-1, with a weak D call TRBD1 (6 bases). V was trimmed by 4 bases and J by 2 bases, leaving 22 bases between them. Germline-derived CDR1 and CDR2 are SGDLS and YYNGEE. The CDR3 has 18 residues. CDR3 amino acids: CASSPHKSGDIAYNEQFF. The CDR3 coding sequence is TGTGCCAGCAGCCCACACAAGAGTGGGGACATAGCCTACAATGAGCAGTTCTTC.

The V and J genes are TRBV30 and TRBJ2-1; D is perhaps TRBD1 or TRBD2 (5 bases each). Germline loops: CDR1 GTSNPN, CDR2 SVGIG (reference sequence). The CDR3 contains 15 residues. The V end was cut by 4 bases, the J end by 7 bases, with 20 bases between. The CDR3 here is CAWNEGYGNENEQFF. Here the CDR3 DNA reads TGTGCCTGGAACGAGGGGTACGGGAATGAAAATGAGCAGTTCTTC. Supplemented by reference TRBV30 and TRBJ2-1, the full variable domain reads SQTIHQWPATLVQPVGSPLSLECTVEGTSNPNLYWYRQAAGRGLQLLFYSVGIGQISSEVPQNLSASRPQDRQFILSSKKLLLSDSGFYLCAWNEGYGNENEQFFGPGTRLTVL.

The chain recombines TRBV20-1 with TRBJ2-1; the match to TRBD2 covers 11 bases. The V gene's germline CDR1 is DFQATT and CDR2 SNEGSKA (reference sequence). There are 14 residues in the CDR3. V lost 3 bases, J lost 8 bases, and 6 bases stayed unmatched. The CDR3, as DNA: TGCAGTGCTAGGATAGCGGGAGGGCAATATGAGCAGTTCTTC. Protein product: CSARIAGGQYEQFF.